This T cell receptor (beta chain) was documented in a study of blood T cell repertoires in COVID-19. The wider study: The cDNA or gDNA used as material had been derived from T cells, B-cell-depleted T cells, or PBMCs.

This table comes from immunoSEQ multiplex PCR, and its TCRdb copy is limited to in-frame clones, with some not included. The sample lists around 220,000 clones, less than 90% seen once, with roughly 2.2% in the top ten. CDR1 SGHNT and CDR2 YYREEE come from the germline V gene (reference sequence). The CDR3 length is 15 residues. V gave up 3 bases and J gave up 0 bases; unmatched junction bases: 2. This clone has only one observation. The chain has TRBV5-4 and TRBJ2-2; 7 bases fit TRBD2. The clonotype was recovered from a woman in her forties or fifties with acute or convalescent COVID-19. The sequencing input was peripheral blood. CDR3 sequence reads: CASSSAGANTGELFF. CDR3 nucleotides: TGTGCCAGCAGCTCGGCGGGGGCGAACACCGGGGAGCTGTTTTTT.